The 27 T cell receptor beta chains below come from one sample, sequenced in a study of beta chain features in type 1 diabetes. The investigators reverse transcribed all of the isolated RNA, so they sequenced expressed TCRB transcripts. Sequenced by immunoSEQ multiplex PCR; TCRdb stores in-frame clones only, minus some. The profile shows 300,000 or so clones, 6.5% to 10% of them singletons. Sequencing input: central memory CD4+ T cells from blood. These receptors were taken from a woman between 18 and 30 years old in good health.

There are a few counts of this clone. The CDR3 sequence: CAISESARAGNTGELFF. The CDR3, as DNA: TGTGCCATCAGTGAGTCGGCTAGAGCGGGGAACACCGGGGAGCTGTTTTTT. The V gene is TRBV10-3, the J gene TRBJ2-2, with D maybe TRBD2 (6 bases). CDR3 length equals 17 residues. V was clipped by 0 bases and J by 1 base, with 12 bases between them. The germline gives CDR1 ENHRY, CDR2 SYGVKD.

This clone was detected ten times or more. The chain has TRBV5-1 and TRBJ2-7; possibly TRBD1 for D (6 bases). V was shortened by 4 bases and J by 4 bases, with 15 bases between the two germline ends. The CDR3 spans 14 residues. Per the germline V gene, CDR1 is SGHRS and CDR2 is YFSETQ. CDR3 amino acids: CASSPREGEYEQYF. In DNA, the CDR3 is TGCGCCAGCAGCCCCCGTGAGGGGGAATACGAGCAGTACTTC.

V usage is TRBV11-2 and J usage is TRBJ2-1; a weak D match, TRBD1 (5 bases). The V end was cut by 0 bases, the J end by 1 base, with 10 bases between. CDR1 SGHAT and CDR2 FQNNGV come from the germline V gene. The CDR3 length is 16 residues. The CDR3, as DNA: TGTGCCAGCAGCTTAGACAGCAGGGCTTCCTACAATGAGCAGTTCTTC. Its translation: CASSLDSRASYNEQFF. The full variable domain, in which reference TRBV11-2 and TRBJ2-1 provide the parts outside the CDR3, is EAGVAQSPRYKIIEKRQSVAFWCNPISGHATLYWYQQILGQGPKLLIQFQNNGVVDDSQLPKDRFSAERLKGVDSTLKIQPAKLEDSAVYLCASSLDSRASYNEQFFGPGTRLTVL.

A remark on this clone: At the DNA level, this CDR3 is encoded by other sequences in the same sample as well. V and J are TRBV14 and TRBJ2-3; 10 nucleotides match TRBD2. The CDR3 totals 15 residues. J lost 1 base, V lost 4 bases, and 2 bases had no gene match. Germline V gene lookup returns CDR1 SGHDN and CDR2 FVKESK. Here the CDR3 DNA reads TGTGCCAGCAGCCCCGGGACTAGCGGCACAGATACGCAGTATTTT. Protein sequence: CASSPGTSGTDTQYF. Filled out from reference TRBV14 and TRBJ2-3, the complete variable domain reads EAGVTQFPSHSVIEKGQTVTLRCDPISGHDNLYWYRRVMGKEIKFLLHFVKESKQDESGMPNNRFLAERTGGTYSTLKVQPAELEDSGVYFCASSPGTSGTDTQYFGPGTRLTVL.

This chain joins TRBV7-2 and TRBJ2-3; D gene uncertain. V gave up 1 base and J gave up 6 bases, with 11 bases separating them. There are 14 residues in the CDR3. Germline CDR1 is SGHTA and CDR2 is FQGNSA. The CDR3: CASSLVQLPDTQYF. In nucleotides, the CDR3 is TGTGCCAGCAGCTTAGTGCAGCTCCCGGATACGCAGTATTTT.

The chain couples TRBV5-4 to TRBJ2-6; 7 nucleotides agree with TRBD1. The CDR3 sequence is 16 residues long. CDR1 and CDR2 from the germline V gene are SGHNT and YYREEE (reference sequence). V lost 4 bases and J lost 1; bases outside the gene matches: 5. The CDR3 region is CASSALTGSGANVLTF. As DNA, the CDR3 is TGTGCCAGCAGCGCCCTGACAGGGTCTGGGGCCAACGTCCTGACTTTC.

The V and J genes are TRBV5-1 and TRBJ2-3; 8 bases fit TRBD1. The V and J ends lost 3 bases and 3 bases, in that order; junction bases with no gene match: 6. Germline V lookup: CDR1 SGHRS, CDR2 YFSETQ. The CDR3 is 15 residues long. The CDR3 sequence: CASSSGQVVTDTQYF. The CDR3 bases are TGCGCCAGCAGCTCGGGACAGGTAGTAACAGATACGCAGTATTTT.

The chain is built from TRBV29-1 and TRBJ1-2, with 9 positions matching TRBD1. The CDR3 loop spans 12 amino acids. CDR1 is SQVTM, CDR2 ANQGSEA, per germline. With V trimmed by 6 bases and J by 5 bases, 4 bases remained unmatched. CDR3 DNA sequence: TGCAGCGTCGCGGACAGGGGATATGGCTACACCTTC. It yields the protein CSVADRGYGYTF.

J is TRBJ2-1 and V is TRBV5-1; 10 nucleotides agree with TRBD2. The V gene's germline CDR1 is SGHRS and CDR2 YFSETQ. The CDR3 is 17 residues long. After removal of 0 bases from V and 3 bases from J, the junction contained 6 bases not matched to a gene. The CDR3 DNA reads as TGCGCCAGCAGCTTGGCCTCTAGCGGGAGTTTCTACAATGAGCAGTTCTTC. Translated: CASSLASSGSFYNEQFF.

This clone came up a few times. J is TRBJ1-1 and V is TRBV18; D is ambiguous. CDR1 and CDR2 (germline): KGHSH, LQKENI. Trimming pared 3 bases from V and 2 bases from J, leaving 10 bases between. The CDR3 totals 14 residues. Here the CDR3 DNA reads TGTGCCAGCTCACCTTCTATTACCAACACTGAAGCTTTCTTT. This codes for CASSPSITNTEAFF.

This clone was counted only a few times. This sequence joins TRBV11-1 and TRBJ2-7, with a weak D call TRBD2 (5 bases). CDR1 and CDR2 from the germline V gene are SGHAT and FQDESV (reference sequence). This CDR3 is 13 amino acids long. The V end lost 5 bases, the J end lost 7 bases, and 15 bases lay between the germline ends. CDR3 protein: CASSIFRGSEQYF. The CDR3 nucleotides are TGTGCCAGCAGCATTTTTCGGGGTAGTGAGCAGTACTTC. The whole variable domain, filled in from reference TRBV11-1 and TRBJ2-7, reads EAEVAQSPRYKITEKSQAVAFWCDPISGHATLYWYRQILGQGPELLVQFQDESVVDDSQLPKDRFSAERLKGVDSTLKIQPAELGDSAMYLCASSIFRGSEQYFGPGTRLTVT.

V gene TRBV7-9 combines with J gene TRBJ2-7; maybe TRBD1 (5 bases). Germline V CDR1 and CDR2: SEHNR, FQNEAQ (reference sequence). Trimming removed 5 bases at V and 2 bases at J, with 13 bases between. The CDR3 has 14 amino acids. The CDR3 region has the DNA TGTGCCAGCAGCCCCCAGGGAACCGCCTACGAGCAGTACTTC. It translates to CASSPQGTAYEQYF.

This clone was found a few times. The chain recombines TRBV28 with TRBJ2-1; D is uncertain. V was clipped by 6 bases and J by 0 bases, with 12 bases between them. The CDR3 is 15 residues long. Looked up from germline, CDR1 is MDHEN and CDR2 is SYDVKM. The CDR3 is CASRSLQFSYNEQFF. CDR3 sequence (DNA): TGTGCCAGCAGATCTCTACAGTTCTCCTACAATGAGCAGTTCTTC.

The chain combines TRBV6-5 with TRBJ2-5, with 8 bases lining up with TRBD1. The CDR3 totals 16 residues. The germline V gene encodes CDR1 MNHEY and CDR2 SVGAGI. V shed 0 bases and J 2 bases; nucleotides not matched to a gene: 5. The CDR3 DNA reads TGTGCCAGCAGTTACTCGCTAGGACAGGGACAAGAGACCCAGTACTTC. Translated, it gives CASSYSLGQGQETQYF.

This clone was observed a few times. The rearrangement uses TRBV14 and TRBJ2-1, with 8 nucleotides matching TRBD1. The germline CDR1 and CDR2 sequences are SGHDN and FVKESK. Trimming removed 6 bases from V and 0 bases from J; junction bases left unmatched: 10. There are 17 residues in the CDR3. CDR3 amino acids: CASSRYSGTGSYNEQFF. In DNA form, the CDR3 reads TGTGCCAGCAGTAGATATTCCGGGACAGGCTCCTACAATGAGCAGTTCTTC. Full variable domain (missing parts from reference TRBV14 and TRBJ2-1): EAGVTQFPSHSVIEKGQTVTLRCDPISGHDNLYWYRRVMGKEIKFLLHFVKESKQDESGMPNNRFLAERTGGTYSTLKVQPAELEDSGVYFCASSRYSGTGSYNEQFFGPGTRLTVL.

This clone was counted a few times. The chain carries TRBV25-1 and TRBJ2-4; TRBD1 aligns across 8 bases. The CDR3 is made up of 17 amino acids. The ends lost 5 bases at V and 3 bases at J; junction bases unmatched: 12. Germline CDR1 reads MGHDK; CDR2 reads SYGVNS. The CDR3 nucleotides read TGTGCCAGCAGTAGTAGACAGGGGCCGTCTTTCAAAAACATTCAGTACTTC. This encodes CASSSRQGPSFKNIQYF.

This clone appeared a few times. The chain carries TRBV25-1 and TRBJ2-5; D gene unclear. Germline V gives CDR1 MGHDK, CDR2 SYGVNS. Trimming cost V 7 bases and J 11 bases, with 14 bases left between them. The CDR3 covers 11 residues. CDR3 bases: TGTGCCAGCACCGGAGCGACGGCGCAGTACTTC. Residues: CASTGATAQYF.

This clone was seen only once. The rearrangement joins TRBV5-4 to TRBJ2-5, with D maybe TRBD1 (6 bases). The better agreement between TRBJ2-7 and the DNA end casts doubt on the J call. CDR1 is SGHNT, CDR2 YYREEE, per germline (reference sequence). The CDR3 length is 13 residues. Written as DNA, the CDR3 is TGTGCCAGCAGCTTGCAGGGGTCCGACGAGCAGTACTTC. Protein product: CASSLQGSDEQYF.

The rearrangement uses TRBV11-3 and TRBJ2-7; 11 bases are a match to TRBD1. The germline V gene has CDR1 SGHNT and CDR2 YENEEA. Germline trimming cut 5 bases from V and 6 bases from J; bases unmatched to any gene: 3. The CDR3 is made up of 13 amino acids. CDR3 amino acids: CASSRGQGAEQYF. CDR3 coding DNA: TGTGCCAGCAGCAGAGGACAGGGGGCCGAGCAGTACTTC.

The chain couples TRBV9 to TRBJ1-2; 9 nucleotides agree with TRBD1. CDR1 is SGDLS and CDR2 is YYNGEE in the germline V gene. The CDR3 length is 16 residues. The V segment lost 0 bases and the J segment 7 bases; nucleotides outside the gene matches: 10. CDR3 DNA sequence: TGTGCCAGCAGCGTAGGGAGCCGGGACAGGGTCTCTGGCTACACCTTC. Encoded protein: CASSVGSRDRVSGYTF.

V and J are TRBV7-2 and TRBJ2-7; tentative D call: TRBD1 (7 bases). CDR3 length: 15 amino acids. Germline CDR1 is SGHTA and CDR2 is FQGNSA. Trimming pared 2 bases from V and 12 bases from J, leaving 23 bases between. CDR3 amino acids: CASSLSGQGGLERYF. In DNA form, the CDR3 reads TGTGCCAGCAGCTTATCCGGGCAGGGGGGATTGGAGAGGTACTTC.

This clone turned up a few times. The sample contains more than one DNA sequence encoding this CDR3. The CDR3 loop reads CASSLGTGANEKLFF. The DNA for the CDR3 is TGTGCCAGCAGCTTAGGGACAGGTGCTAATGAAAAACTGTTTTTT. V usage is TRBV7-9 and J usage is TRBJ1-4; 7 bases match TRBD1. This CDR3 has 15 amino acids. Germline CDR1 SEHNR, CDR2 FQNEAQ (reference sequence). Trimming took 1 base from V and 3 from J; bases not matched to a gene: 2.

This clone has a handful of counts. The J gene is TRBJ2-3, the V gene TRBV29-1; TRBD2 aligns across 7 bases. Unmatched junction bases numbered 7, after V lost 2 bases and J lost 2 bases. Germline loops: CDR1 SQVTM, CDR2 ANQGSEA. The length of the CDR3 is 15 residues. The CDR3 region is CSVETPLANTDTQYF. The DNA of the CDR3 is TGCAGCGTTGAAACTCCACTAGCGAACACAGATACGCAGTATTTT.

This sequence joins TRBV11-2 and TRBJ1-1; D unresolved. Germline V CDR1 and CDR2: SGHAT, FQNNGV. Trimming removed 5 bases at V and 4 bases at J, with 14 bases between. The CDR3 covers 14 residues. Here the CDR3 reads CASSPPLGITEAFF. CDR3 nucleotide sequence: TGTGCCAGCAGCCCGCCCTTGGGAATCACTGAAGCTTTCTTT.

This clone occurred once. Given a much more abundant clone one base away, this may be a read error. Additional DNA sequences in this sample encode the identical CDR3. This chain connects TRBV7-8 to TRBJ2-7; D is undetermined. The germline gives CDR1 SGHVS, CDR2 FQNEAQ. This CDR3 has 11 residues. V lost 3 bases and J 3 bases, leaving 3 bases between the germline ends. CDR3 sequence: CASSLNYEQYF. The DNA of the CDR3 is TGTGCCAGCAGCTTGAACTACGAGCAGTACTTC.

This clone has a handful of counts. The chain recombines TRBV2 with TRBJ2-2; 9 bases line up with TRBD1. The CDR3 extends over 14 amino acids. Germline loops: CDR1 SNHLY, CDR2 FYNNEI. DNA for the CDR3: TGTGCGATCAGACAGGGGGCGAACACCGGGGAGCTGTTTTTT. Translating it yields CAIRQGANTGELFF.

This clone was detected only a few times. The chain recombines TRBV15 with TRBJ2-5; D possibly corresponds to TRBD2 (5 bases). V dropped 0 bases and J dropped 2 bases, with 13 bases sitting between them. This CDR3 has 16 residues. CDR1 is LNHNV, CDR2 YYDKDF, per germline (reference sequence). Written as DNA, the CDR3 is TGTGCCACCAGCAGAGATCCCCCTCCGGGACAAGAGACCCAGTACTTC. Translated, it gives CATSRDPPPGQETQYF.